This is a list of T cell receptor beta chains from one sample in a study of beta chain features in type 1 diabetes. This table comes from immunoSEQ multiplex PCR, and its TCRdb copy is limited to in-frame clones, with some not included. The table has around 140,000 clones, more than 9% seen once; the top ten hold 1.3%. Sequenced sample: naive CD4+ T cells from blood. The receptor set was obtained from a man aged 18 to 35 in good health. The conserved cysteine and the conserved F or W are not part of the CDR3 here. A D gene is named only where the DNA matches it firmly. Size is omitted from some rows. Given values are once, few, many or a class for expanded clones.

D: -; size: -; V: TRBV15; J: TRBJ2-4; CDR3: ATSRDPQATKNIQY
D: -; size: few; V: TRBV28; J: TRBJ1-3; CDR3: ASTTQSSGNTIY
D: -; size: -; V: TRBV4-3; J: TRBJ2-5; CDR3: ASSQNGAGAETQY
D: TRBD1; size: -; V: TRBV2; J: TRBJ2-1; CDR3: ASSEEGTGYSEQF
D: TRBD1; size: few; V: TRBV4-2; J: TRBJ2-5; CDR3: ASSQGAGGRETQY
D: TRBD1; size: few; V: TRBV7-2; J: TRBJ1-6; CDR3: ASSLGQGNLRPNSPLH
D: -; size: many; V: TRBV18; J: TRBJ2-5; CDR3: ASSPRHREETQY
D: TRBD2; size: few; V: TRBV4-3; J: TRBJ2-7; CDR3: ASSQDFSGGSYEQY
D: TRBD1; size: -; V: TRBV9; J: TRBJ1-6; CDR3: ASSVGGQASYNSPLH
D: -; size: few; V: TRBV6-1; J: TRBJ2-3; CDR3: ASSERDTQY
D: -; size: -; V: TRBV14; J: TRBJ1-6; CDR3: ASSQRNSPLH
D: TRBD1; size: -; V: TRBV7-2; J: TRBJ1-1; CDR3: ASSLTGTGGNTEAF
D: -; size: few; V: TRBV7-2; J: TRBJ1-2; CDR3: ASSLDSGYT
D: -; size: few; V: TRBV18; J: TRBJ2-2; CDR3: ASSPGGANTGELF
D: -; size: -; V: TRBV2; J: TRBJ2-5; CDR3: ASGPGLRAQETQY
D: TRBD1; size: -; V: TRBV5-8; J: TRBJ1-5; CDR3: ASSLGTANQPQH
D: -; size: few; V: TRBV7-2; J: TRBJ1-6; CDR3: ASISSSGLPNSPLH
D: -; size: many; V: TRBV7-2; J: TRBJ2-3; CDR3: ASSLGGAPDTQY
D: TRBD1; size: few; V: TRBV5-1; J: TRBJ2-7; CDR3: ASSLVTVRDRGGYEQY
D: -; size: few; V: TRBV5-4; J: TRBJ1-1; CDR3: ASSLGASVNTEAF
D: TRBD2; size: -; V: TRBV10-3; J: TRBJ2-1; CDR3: AISGTSGTNNEQF
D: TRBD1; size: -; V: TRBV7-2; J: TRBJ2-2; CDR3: ASRLQGADTGELF
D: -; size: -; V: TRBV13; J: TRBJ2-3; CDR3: ASTRVEATQY
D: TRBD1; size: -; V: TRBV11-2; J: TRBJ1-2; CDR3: ASSLDGTGYGYT
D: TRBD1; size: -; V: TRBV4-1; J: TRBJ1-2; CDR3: ASSPGTGANYGYT
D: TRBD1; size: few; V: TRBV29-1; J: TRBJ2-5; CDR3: SVAGDRERQETQY
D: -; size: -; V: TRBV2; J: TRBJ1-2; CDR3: ASSATGFSNYGYT
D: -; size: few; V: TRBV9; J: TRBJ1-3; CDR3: ASSPPTVTGNTIY
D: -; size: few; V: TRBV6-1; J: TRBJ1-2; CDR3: ASSESRGRYYT
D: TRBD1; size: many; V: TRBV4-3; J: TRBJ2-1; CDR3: ASSQIVGQDNNEQF
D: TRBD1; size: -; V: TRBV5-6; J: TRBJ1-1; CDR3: ASSFPDRGEAF
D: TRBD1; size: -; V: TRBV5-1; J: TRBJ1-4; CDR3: ASSSDRGNEKLF
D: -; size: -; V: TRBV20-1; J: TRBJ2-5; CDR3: SARTTLEQY
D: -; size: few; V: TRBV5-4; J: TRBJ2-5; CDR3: ASSPRQNQETQY
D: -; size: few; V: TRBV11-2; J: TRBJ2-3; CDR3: ASSLDRLSGTDTQY
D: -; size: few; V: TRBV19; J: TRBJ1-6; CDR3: AIPGRGSYNSPLH
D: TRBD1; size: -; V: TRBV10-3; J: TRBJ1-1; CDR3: ANRQGANTEAF
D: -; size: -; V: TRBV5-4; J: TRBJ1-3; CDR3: ASSAGGTYSGNTIY
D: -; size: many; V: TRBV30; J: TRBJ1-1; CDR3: AWTPGRMNTEAF
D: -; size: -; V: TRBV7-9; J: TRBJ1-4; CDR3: ASSRYRETNEKLF
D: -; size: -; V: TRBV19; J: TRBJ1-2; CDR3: ASSDSGRSRYYGYT
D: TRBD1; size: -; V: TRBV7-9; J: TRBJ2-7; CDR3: ASSRTGTGAYEQY
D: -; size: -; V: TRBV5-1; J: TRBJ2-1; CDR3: ASSLRPGEQF
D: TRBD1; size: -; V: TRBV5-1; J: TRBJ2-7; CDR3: ASRSRGPPYEQY
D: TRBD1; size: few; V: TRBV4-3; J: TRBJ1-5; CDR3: ASSQELAGTGANQPQH
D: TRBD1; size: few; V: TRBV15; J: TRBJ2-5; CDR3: ATSTSDRVSLGETQY
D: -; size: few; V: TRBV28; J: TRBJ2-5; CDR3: ASQDGGSETQY
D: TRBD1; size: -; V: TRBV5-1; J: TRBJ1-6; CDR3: ASSPETGFYNSPLH
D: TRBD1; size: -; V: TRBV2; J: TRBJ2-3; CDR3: ASTEDRGTDTQY
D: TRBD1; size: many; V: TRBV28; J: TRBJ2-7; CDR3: ASSLTGTASYEQY
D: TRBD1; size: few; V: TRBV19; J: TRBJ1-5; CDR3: ASSPRDRGSNQPQH
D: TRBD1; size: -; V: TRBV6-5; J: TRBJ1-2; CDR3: ASSLYRGNNYGYT